This section outlines one T cell receptor beta chain sequence together with its context. The antigen it binds to is not known. Base-call qualities are not available, and no considerably larger clone is one nucleotide away. Between the V and J ends, shortened by 3 bases and 3 bases respectively, the junction contains 15 bases. Sequences MNHEY (CDR1) and SMNVEV (CDR2) are obtained from the germline V gene (reference sequence). There are 15 amino acids in the CDR3, from cysteine to phenylalanine inclusive. Of all the DNA, just the CDR3 is kept, 45 bases in frame from base 1. The sample comes from a study of OX40 agonist ivuxolimab in advanced cancers. Notes on the research overall: Ivuxolimab, which targeted the costimulatory receptor OX40 (CD134), was an agonistic, fully human IgG2 monoclonal antibody. Intravenous ivuxolimab was administered to patients every 2 weeks at six dose levels: 0.01, 0.1, 0.3, 1.5, 3 and 10 mg/kg. Among the roughly 52 dose-escalation patients, some 20 had hepatocellular carcinoma, approximately 15 melanoma, 9 renal cell carcinoma and 9 head and neck cancer. A male proportion of roughly 80% and a mean age of around 60 years, ranging from 23 to 79, were recorded for the dose-escalation cohort. Prior anti-PD-1, anti-PD-L1 or anti-CTLA-4 therapy was permitted, and 40% of dose-escalation patients had received checkpoint inhibitors. Partial responses were achieved by three dose-escalation patients, of whom one had hepatocellular carcinoma and two had cutaneous melanoma. The point of sequencing TCRbeta in the periphery was to test whether ivuxolimab changed TCR sequence diversity and drove clonal T-cell expansion. The monotherapy dose-escalation portion (N = 52 patients) of the phase I ivuxolimab trial is reported in the paper. What the study reported, not specific to this receptor: In partial responders in the 0.1-3.0 mg/kg groups, normalized peripheral clonal expansion was found to be among the lowest, especially among CD8+ T cells. The antigen specificity of the peripheral T cells that underwent clonal expansion was not determined. Low levels of normalized T-cell clonal expansion were also seen in some patients who did not respond. At doses of 0.1 to 3.0 mg/kg, clonal expansion of both CD4+ and CD8+ blood T cells was observed from baseline to week 6. After ivuxolimab, expanded clones were on average more numerous among CD8+ T cells than among CD4+ T cells.

The trial excluded patients who had a history of autoimmune disease or were on systemic immunosuppression. Peripheral blood for TCR sequencing was drawn from every dose cohort at baseline, at cycle 4 day 1 and at cycle 7 day 1. The samples were taken from a phase I, first-in-human, multicenter, open-label dose-escalation trial of ivuxolimab. The trial enrolled adults with locally advanced or metastatic head and neck squamous cell, hepatocellular, melanoma or renal cell carcinoma. CD4+ and CD8+ T cells were sorted separately from peripheral blood before TCR sequencing. To sequence the TCRbeta CDR3 region, genomic DNA was isolated from the sorted cells. The immunoSEQ Assay was used to sequence the TCRbeta CDR3 regions. This immuneACCESS table, as held by TCRdb, lists in-frame sequences with V and J called but not all clones. Of the missing ones, under half trace to an unresolved V gene in checked studies; the others have no known cause. The sample table holds tens of thousands of clones, of which approximately 85% were seen once. The ten biggest clones cover roughly 2.1% of the sample.

The sample was CD4+ or CD8+ T cells sorted from blood, taken in a trial of the OX40 agonist ivuxolimab. The chain employs TRBV27 and TRBJ2-7; the D gene is perhaps TRBD2, from 6 matching bases. The source of this sequence is an adult with an advanced solid tumor such as melanoma, head and neck, liver or kidney cancer. The nucleotide sequence is given as TGTGCCAGCAGTTTGGCCCCGGGACTTTTCTACGAGCAGTACTTC. This gives the protein CASSLAPGLFYEQYF.